These 8 T cell receptor beta chains originate from one sample sequenced in a study of CD8 T cells in ankylosing spondylitis. Notes on the study in general: About 8 highly homologous variants made up a TCR beta motif, and this motif appeared characteristic of ankylosing spondylitis blood.

No cognate antigen is known for these TCRs. A single record per CDR3 protein comes from TCRdb applying MiXCR to the 5' RACE reads. The sample includes 100,000 or so distinct CDR3 sequences, about 9% seen only once; the top ten take more than 30%. The sequencing input was blood, either unsorted or a sorted T cell fraction (not recorded which). The receptors were gathered from a male donor with ankylosing spondylitis.

This clonotype was seen a few times. The CDR3 DNA follows: TGTGCCACCAGTGATTTAGGAGAGCGGCCCTTTAGCCCCTACGAGCAGTACGTC. Protein sequence: CATSDLGERPFSPYEQYV. The chain uses TRBV24-1 and TRBJ2-7, with a tentative D call TRBD2 (5 bases). This CDR3 is built from 18 residues. Germline V gene lookup returns CDR1 KGHDR and CDR2 SFDVKD. The germline V and J ends were trimmed by 1 base and 2 bases, with 20 bases remaining between them.

This rearrangement joins TRBV7-9 to TRBJ2-1, with D tentatively TRBD2 (5 bases). This CDR3 has 14 residues. The ends were cut back, 1 base at V and 5 bases at J, with 9 bases in the middle. CDR1 and CDR2 from the germline V gene are SEHNR and FQNEAQ (reference sequence). In nucleotides, the CDR3 is TGTGCCAGCAGCTTAGGGGTCGGGGACAATGAGCAGTTCTTC. Translated: CASSLGVGDNEQFF.

This clonotype was seen at least ten times. This chain uses TRBV6-5 with TRBJ2-1; TRBD2 matches 9 bases. Germline CDR1 MNHEY, CDR2 SVGAGI. The CDR3 is 15 amino acids. V trimming: 0 bases; J trimming: 10 bases; junction bases outside the gene matches: 7. DNA for the CDR3: TGTGCCAGCAGTTACTCGGCGGGAGGGCGCCAGGAGCAGTTCTTC. Its protein product is CASSYSAGGRQEQFF.

This clonotype has ten or more counts. The genes are TRBV9 and TRBJ2-2; 10 nucleotides align to TRBD2. CDR1 is SGDLS and CDR2 is YYNGEE in the germline V gene. The CDR3 has 16 residues. With V trimmed by 0 bases and J by 4 bases, 3 bases remained unmatched. CDR3 in DNA: TGTGCCAGCAGCGTAGCGGTAGCGGGAGGCACCGGGGAGCTGTTTTTT. Its protein product is CASSVAVAGGTGELFF.

This clonotype was recorded many times. An end of the junction does not agree with germline; a read error may underlie this. The V call is TRBV2, the J call TRBJ1-6; 9 bases match TRBD1. Germline assignment: CDR1 SNHLY and CDR2 FYNNEI. The CDR3 spans 15 residues. Here the CDR3 DNA reads TGTGCCAGCAGGGAAGGGACAGGGAAAGCTTCACCCCTCCACTTT. Its translation: CASREGTGKASPLHF.

This clonotype was seen ten or more times. V gene TRBV5-6 combines with J gene TRBJ2-2; D not certain. Deletions cut 0 bases from V and 7 bases from J, with 4 bases between. Germline CDR1 and CDR2: SGHDT and YYEEEE. There are 12 residues in the CDR3. The chain's CDR3 is CASSLAIGELFF. As DNA, the CDR3 is TGTGCCAGCAGCTTGGCCATCGGGGAGCTGTTTTTT.

There are a few counts of this clonotype. The chain uses TRBV6-1 and TRBJ2-3; TRBD2 matches 10 bases. Germline V CDR1 and CDR2: MNHNS, SASEGT. V dropped 0 bases and J dropped 2; count of bases not matched to a gene: 11. The CDR3 covers 19 residues. The CDR3 DNA reads as TGTGCCAGCAGTGAAGCGCTCCTAGCGGGAGTTAGGTACACAGATACGCAGTATTTT. This gives the protein CASSEALLAGVRYTDTQYF.

The V call is TRBV12-3 or TRBV12-4, the J call TRBJ1-1; 8 nucleotides match TRBD1. The CDR3 totals 14 residues. After removal of 4 bases from V and 4 bases from J, the junction contained 5 bases not matched to a gene. The CDR3 sequence: CASSYHRGSTEAFF. The CDR3 region has the DNA TGTGCCAGCAGTTATCACAGGGGGTCCACTGAAGCTTTCTTT.